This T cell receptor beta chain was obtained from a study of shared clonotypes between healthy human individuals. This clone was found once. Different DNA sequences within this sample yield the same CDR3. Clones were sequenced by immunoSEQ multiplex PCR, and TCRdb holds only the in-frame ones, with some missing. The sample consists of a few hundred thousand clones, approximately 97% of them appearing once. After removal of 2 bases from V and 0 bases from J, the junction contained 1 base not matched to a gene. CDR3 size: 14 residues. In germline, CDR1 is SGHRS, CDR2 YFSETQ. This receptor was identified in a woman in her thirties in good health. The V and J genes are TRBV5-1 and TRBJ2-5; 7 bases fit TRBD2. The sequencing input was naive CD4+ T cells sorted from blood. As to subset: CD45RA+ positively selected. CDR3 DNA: TGCGCCAGCAGCTTAGCGGGGTACCAAGAGACCCAGTACTTC. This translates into CASSLAGYQETQYF.